This TCR beta chain appears in the sequencing data of a study of blood T cell repertoires in COVID-19. Study in general: In each case, the material was cDNA or gDNA derived from T cells, B-cell-depleted T cells, or PBMCs.

This clone came up many times. Under the authors' procedure: Nucleated cell counts were estimated from reference gene primer amplification. Measured with immunoSEQ multiplex PCR; TCRdb has only the in-frame clones, and not every one. V and J calls and clone size are as listed in that table; D and trimming were resolved from the DNA. The data show approximately 99,000 clones, around 83% seen once. The CDR3 covers 12 residues. Between the trimmed V and J ends, which lost 4 bases and 8 bases, there was a span of 8 bases. The J gene is TRBJ2-2, the V gene TRBV12-3 or TRBV12-4; D ambiguous. Sample: peripheral blood. The TCR originated in a woman aged 55-69 years in a cohort sampled during active or convalescent COVID-19. CDR3 protein: CASSSARGELFF. The CDR3 nucleotides are TGTGCCAGCAGTTCCGCCAGGGGGGAGCTGTTTTTT.